This record concerns one T cell receptor beta chain sequence. This table comes from immunoSEQ multiplex PCR, and its TCRdb copy is limited to in-frame clones, with some not included. In the table there are 130,000 to 150,000 clones, approximately 84% of which are singletons. The entry originates in a study of blood T cell repertoires in COVID-19. The sequence was collected from a human donor in a cohort sampled during active COVID-19. What was sequenced was peripheral blood.

The CDR3 region has the DNA TGTGCCAGCAGTACACAGGGTGGAGGCTACACCTTC. This encodes CASSTQGGGYTF. This chain links TRBV12-3 or TRBV12-4 with TRBJ1-2; TRBD1 might be the D (6 bases). The CDR3 sequence is 12 residues long. V was clipped by 5 bases and J by 8 bases, with 12 bases between them.